The source of this TCR beta chain is a study of beta chain features in type 1 diabetes (dated by TCRdb to between 2018 and 2020). At the level of the whole study: Mean age, gender distribution, total cell number and subset yield did not differ between patients and healthy donors. Naive and central memory subsets were obtained from all 28 donors, but regulatory and stem cell-like memory subsets were isolated from only 8 patients and roughly 8 healthy donors. A total of about 100 million sorted cells were examined across all samples, and RNA yield correlated strongly with the number of cells per subset. The study compared the TCRB repertoires of sorted circulating CD4+ T cell subsets in recently diagnosed type 1 diabetes patients with those in matched healthy donors.

Comment on this clone: The specificity of this receptor is unknown. The input lacks base qualities; no much larger clone sits a single base away.

Measured from the cysteine to the phenylalanine, the CDR3 is 15 residues long. The only DNA kept is the CDR3, 45 bases in frame from the first base. From V the trimming removes 4 bases and from J it removes 6 bases, while the gene matches leave 7 bases of the junction unaccounted for. In the germline V gene (reference sequence), CDR1 corresponds to SEHNR and CDR2 to FQNEAQ. Study-wide findings and limitations: Fewer insertions and more nucleotide deletions at VDJ recombination sites were observed in patients with type 1 diabetes, implying thymic rearrangement abnormalities. Because cDNA rather than genomic DNA was sequenced, highly expressing activated cells could have been over-represented, although no difference in activation and CD3 levels was found between groups. PCR might favor shorter templates, but patient and control samples were amplified and corrected together, so any skew would affect both groups equally. Because the HLA sub-analyses included only small numbers of individuals, any influence of HLA type on TCRB rearrangement was left unresolved. Type 1 diabetes patients showed a moderate but significant shortening of TCRB CDR3 length in all four CD4+ subsets. Naive, central memory and regulatory TCRB repertoires appeared to be more alike among patients than among healthy donors.

Each donor gave one peripheral blood draw, roughly 120 mL on average, collected into heparinised tubes. A BD FACSAria II and a panel including CD45RO, CCR7, CD25, CD127, CD95 and CD27 were used to sort naive, central memory, regulatory and stem cell-like memory CD4+ T cells. All sorted populations exceeded 95% purity. PBMCs were isolated right away by Lymphoprep density gradient centrifugation and were stained directly, without culture. To minimize batch effects, samples were stained and sorted in pairs, one healthy donor with one patient per experiment. The High Capacity cDNA Reverse Transcription Kit was used to reverse transcribe all of the isolated RNA, meaning that expressed TCRB transcripts were what got sequenced. Deep immunoSEQ sequencing was applied to naive, central memory and regulatory T cell samples, giving an average of about 3.6 million total reads per sample. Sorted cells were lysed in RLT buffer and RNA was extracted with DNase-treated RNeasy Micro or Mini kits, depending on cell number. Each cell subset was processed on its own to prevent cross-contamination, while patient and healthy donor samples were processed together. TCRB sequences were amplified from cDNA with the immunoSEQ multiplex PCR, producing 87-bp fragments spanning the CDR3 region. Amplicons were sequenced on the Illumina HiSeq platform. The published analysis was carried out like this. PCR bias was computationally corrected using synthetic template baselines, reads within Hamming distance 2 were collapsed, and singletons that could not be merged were discarded. By aligning reads against IMGT, V, D and J genes, CDR3 length, and insertions or deletions at six rearrangement sites were assigned. Within each subset, clonotype counts were normalized to the number of sorted cells before true diversity and Gini coefficients were calculated with the tcR R package. The overlap coefficient, calculated on TCRB nucleotide sequences, was used to quantify repertoire sharing. This is the immuneACCESS table as TCRdb keeps it, with only in-frame sequences that have V and J called. A part of the clones is gone; compared with another copy, unresolved V genes explain less than half, and the rest is unexplained. V and J calls and clone size are those listed in that table; D and trimming were worked out from the DNA. Recorded for this sample are 240,000 or so clones; 27% of them occurred a single time. The ten largest clones add up to under 4.5% of the sample.

The sequencing input was central memory CD4+ T cells from blood. This sequence originates from a man aged 30 to 45 in good health. The V and J segments used are TRBV7-9 and TRBJ2-1, with 9 bases in between that match TRBD1. The CDR3 in this case is CASSSGTGRSNEQFF. The nucleotide sequence is given as TGTGCCAGCAGCTCCGGGACAGGGAGGAGCAATGAGCAGTTCTTC.